These 10 T cell receptor beta chains were all obtained from the same sample, sequenced in a study of blood T cell repertoires in COVID-19. Assay used: immunoSEQ multiplex PCR; TCRdb lists only in-frame clones, some missing. Found here are 180,000 or so clones, 75% to 90% of them singletons; the top ten hold just under 8.5%. The sequenced sample consisted of peripheral blood. These receptors came from a woman aged 55-70 years with acute or convalescent COVID-19.

The chain employs TRBV5-1 and TRBJ2-7; maybe TRBD2 (6 bases). Germline V gene sequence: CDR1 SGHRS, CDR2 YFSETQ. The CDR3 runs 15 residues. V lost 5 bases to trimming and J lost 3 bases, with 18 bases between them. CDR3 sequence (DNA): TGCGCCAGCAGTGCGGGACCTGCTACGGACTACGAGCAGTACTTC. It specifies CASSAGPATDYEQYF.

This clone was seen a few times. The chain joins TRBV7-2 to TRBJ2-1, with 10 bases aligning to TRBD1. The germline V gene encodes CDR1 SGHTA and CDR2 FQGNSA. CDR3 length: 16 residues. The trim removed 3 bases at V and 5 bases at J, leaving 7 bases unmatched. The CDR3 region has the DNA TGTGCCAGCAGCTTCTTGGGGACAGGGGCTCACAATGAGCAGTTCTTC. Amino acid sequence: CASSFLGTGAHNEQFF.

This clone was seen a few times. Other DNA sequences from this sample encode an identical CDR3 as well. The chain combines TRBV6-5 with TRBJ1-1; 8 positions match TRBD1. Germline V lookup: CDR1 MNHEY, CDR2 SVGAGI. The trim removed 5 bases at V and 5 bases at J, leaving 7 bases unmatched. The CDR3 has 14 residues. In DNA form, the CDR3 reads TGTGCCAGCAGTCCTCGGACAGGGTGGACTGAAGCTTTCTTT. Its protein is CASSPRTGWTEAFF.

This clone is a singleton in its sample. The rearrangement uses TRBV2 and TRBJ2-7; TRBD2 aligns across 8 bases. CDR3 length: 16 amino acids. Germline values: CDR1 SNHLY, CDR2 FYNNEI. Losses at the gene ends were 6 bases for V and 6 bases for J; bases not matched to a gene: 16. CDR3 in DNA: TGTGCCAGCAGAAGGGTAGCGGGAACCTGGCATCCCGAGCAGTACTTC. Protein: CASRRVAGTWHPEQYF.

The sample holds one count of this clone. J is TRBJ2-1 and V is TRBV11-2; no clear D gene. The CDR3 consists of 15 residues. V lost 9 bases to trimming and J lost 6 bases, with 21 bases between them. Germline CDR1 reads SGHAT; CDR2 reads FQNNGV. CDR3 sequence reads: CASGKGGASTNEQFF. CDR3 nucleotides: TGTGCCAGTGGTAAAGGCGGAGCATCGACCAATGAGCAGTTCTTC.

The J gene is TRBJ1-2, the V gene TRBV5-1; 8 nucleotides match TRBD1. CDR3 length: 17 amino acids. Per the germline V gene, CDR1 is SGHRS and CDR2 is YFSETQ. V shed 3 bases and J 2 bases; nucleotides not matched to a gene: 12. CDR3 region: CASSSSTGGHLNYGYTF. In DNA, the CDR3 is TGCGCCAGCAGCTCCTCCACAGGGGGGCACCTCAACTATGGCTACACCTTC.

The gene calls are TRBV6-5 and TRBJ1-1; D is unclear. This CDR3 region has 13 residues. Germline V gives CDR1 MNHEY, CDR2 SVGAGI. V gave up 5 bases and J gave up 6 bases, with 13 bases separating them. Written as DNA, the CDR3 is TGTGCCAGCAGTCCGCCTGCAGGATCTGAAGCTTTCTTT. The encoded protein is CASSPPAGSEAFF.

This clone was counted once. The J gene is TRBJ1-3, the V gene TRBV27; D remains unclear. V was trimmed by 8 bases and J by 1 base, leaving 15 bases between them. Germline V gives CDR1 MNHEY, CDR2 SMNVEV (reference sequence). The length of the CDR3 is 15 residues. CDR3 amino acids: CASGLGGGSGNTIYF. The CDR3 nucleotides read TGTGCCAGCGGGCTCGGTGGTGGGTCTGGAAACACCATATATTTT.

The genes are TRBV6-5 and TRBJ2-3; 8 bases are a match to TRBD2. With 8 bases clipped from V and 4 bases from J, the junction kept 8 bases outside the gene matches. The CDR3 is 14 amino acids. Germline loops: CDR1 MNHEY, CDR2 SVGAGI. CDR3 in amino acids: CASFSGTRADTQYF. CDR3 coding DNA: TGTGCCAGCTTTTCCGGGACTAGGGCAGATACGCAGTATTTT.

CDR3 in DNA: TGTGCCAGCAGTTGGCTCCAGGGGGGCCTTGGTTCACCCCTCCACTTT. This codes for CASSWLQGGLGSPLHF. The chain joins TRBV7-9 to TRBJ1-6, with 7 bases fitting TRBD1. After removal of 6 bases from V and 9 bases from J, the junction contained 14 bases not matched to a gene. The length of the CDR3 is 16 residues. The germline V gene encodes CDR1 SEHNR and CDR2 FQNEAQ (reference sequence).